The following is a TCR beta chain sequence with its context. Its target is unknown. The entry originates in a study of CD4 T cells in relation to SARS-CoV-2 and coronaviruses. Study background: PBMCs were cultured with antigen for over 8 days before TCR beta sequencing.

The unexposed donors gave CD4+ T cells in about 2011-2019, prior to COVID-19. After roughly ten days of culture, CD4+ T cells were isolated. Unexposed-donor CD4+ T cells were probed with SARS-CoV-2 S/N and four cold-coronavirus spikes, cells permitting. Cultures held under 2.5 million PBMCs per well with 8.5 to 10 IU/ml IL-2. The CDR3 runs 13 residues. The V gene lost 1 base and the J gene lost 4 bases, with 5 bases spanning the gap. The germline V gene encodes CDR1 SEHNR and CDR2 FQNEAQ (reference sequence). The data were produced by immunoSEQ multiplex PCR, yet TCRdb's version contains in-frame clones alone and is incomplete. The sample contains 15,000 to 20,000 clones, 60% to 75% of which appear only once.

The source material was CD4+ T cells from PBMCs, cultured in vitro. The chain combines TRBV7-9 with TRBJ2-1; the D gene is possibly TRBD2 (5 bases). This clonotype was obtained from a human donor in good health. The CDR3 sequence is CASSLVAYNEQFF. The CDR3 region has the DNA TGTGCCAGCAGCTTAGTAGCGTACAATGAGCAGTTCTTC.